This T cell receptor beta chain derives from a study of tumor and adjacent non-tumor tissue in lung cancer. On the study more broadly: The cohort had 12 to 13 adenocarcinoma, a couple of squamous cell and 1 small cell patients. Some 4.2 million productive TCRbeta reads were obtained per sample on average.

On this clonotype: Its specificity is not known. Sequence at one end of the junction differs from germline and may be a read error.

Three rounds of nested PCR, following a modified ARM-PCR protocol, produced the TCRbeta library. Each CDR3 protein gets one entry after TCRdb re-called the multiplex PCR reads with MiXCR. This table has 120,000 to 150,000 distinct CDR3 sequences, about 71% appearing once. Study results and caveats: Tumor TCR diversity, when higher, was linked to shorter survival.

No cell sorting was done before RNA was extracted from the tissue. This CDR3 comprises 14 residues. Germline CDR1 is DFQATT and CDR2 is SNEGSKA (reference sequence). Source material: lung tumor tissue. This receptor was obtained from a man in his sixties with small cell lung cancer. J is TRBJ2-5 and V is TRBV20-1; D is perhaps TRBD2 (5 bases). The CDR3 sequence: CSTRPLTTWETQYF. The CDR3 DNA is TGCAGTACTAGACCTTTGACTACCTGGGAGACCCAGTACTTC.